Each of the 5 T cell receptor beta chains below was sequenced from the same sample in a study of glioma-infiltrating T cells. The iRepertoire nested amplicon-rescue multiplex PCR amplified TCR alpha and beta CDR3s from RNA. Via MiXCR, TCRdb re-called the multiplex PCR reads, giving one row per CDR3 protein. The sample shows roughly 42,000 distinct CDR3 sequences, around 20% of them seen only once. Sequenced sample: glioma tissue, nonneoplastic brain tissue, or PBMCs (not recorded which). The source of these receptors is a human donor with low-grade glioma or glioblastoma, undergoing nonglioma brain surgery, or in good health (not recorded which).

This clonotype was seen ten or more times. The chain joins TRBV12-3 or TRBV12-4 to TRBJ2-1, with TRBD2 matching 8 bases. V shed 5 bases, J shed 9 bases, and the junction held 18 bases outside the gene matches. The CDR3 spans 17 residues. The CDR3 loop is CASSPEISGEGVSEQFF. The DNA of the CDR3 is TGTGCCAGCAGTCCAGAGATTAGCGGGGAAGGGGTGAGTGAGCAGTTCTTC.

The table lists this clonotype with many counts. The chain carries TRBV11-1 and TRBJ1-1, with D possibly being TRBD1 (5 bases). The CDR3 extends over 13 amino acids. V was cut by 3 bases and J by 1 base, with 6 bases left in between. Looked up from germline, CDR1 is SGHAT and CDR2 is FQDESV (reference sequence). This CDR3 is CASSFGGNTEAFF. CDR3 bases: TGTGCCAGCAGCTTCGGGGGGAACACTGAAGCTTTCTTT.

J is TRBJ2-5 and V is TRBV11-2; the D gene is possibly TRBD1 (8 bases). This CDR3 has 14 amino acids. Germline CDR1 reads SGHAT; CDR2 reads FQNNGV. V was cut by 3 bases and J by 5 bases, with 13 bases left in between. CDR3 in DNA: TGTGCCAGCAGCTTCACAGGGGGGGGGGAGACCCAGTACTTC. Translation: CASSFTGGGETQYF.

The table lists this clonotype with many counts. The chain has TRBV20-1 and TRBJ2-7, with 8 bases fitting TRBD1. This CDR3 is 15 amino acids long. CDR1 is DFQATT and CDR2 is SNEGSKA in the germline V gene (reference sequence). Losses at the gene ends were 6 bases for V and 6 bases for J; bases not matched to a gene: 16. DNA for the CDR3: TGCAGTGCCCGCCCCGGGACAGGAAGAATCAGCGAGCAGTACTTC. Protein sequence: CSARPGTGRISEQYF.

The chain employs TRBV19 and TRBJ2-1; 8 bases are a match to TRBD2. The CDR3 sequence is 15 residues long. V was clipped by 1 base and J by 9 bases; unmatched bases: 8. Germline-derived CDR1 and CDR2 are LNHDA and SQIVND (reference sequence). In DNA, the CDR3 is TGTGCCAGTAGTATAGTCTTGGGACTAGGCAGTGAGCAGTTCTTC. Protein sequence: CASSIVLGLGSEQFF.